The sequence of this T cell receptor (beta chain) was determined in a study of blood T cells in healthy people across ages. Study-wide points: There were more naive CD4+ cells and higher diversity in long-lived donors than in aged donors.

This clonotype was counted ten times or more. Its antigen is currently unknown. A second PCR of 7 to 11 cycles used a sample-barcoded 5' primer and a J-beta primer mix. Per-sample output comprised a minimum of 3 million paired-end reads containing CDR3. MiXCR was run by TCRdb on the 5' RACE reads, yielding one entry per CDR3 protein. The table shows around 900,000 distinct CDR3 sequences, with 29% occurring only once. This CDR3 has 8 amino acids. Trimming removed 6 bases from V and 4 bases from J, with 0 bases in between. Germline V lookup: CDR1 DFQATT, CDR2 SNEGSKA (reference sequence). Ranging in age from roughly 6 to 95, the donors were healthy Caucasian individuals from Russia. Isolation yielded PBMCs, at least 6.5 million per sample, in every case.

Material: blood. J is TRBJ1-2 and V is TRBV20-1; no definite D call. This sequence originates from a woman older than 75 in good health. CDR3 protein: CSAYGYTF. The CDR3 DNA follows: TGCAGTGCCTATGGCTACACCTTC.